This TCR beta chain was found in a study of T cell responses to AZD1222 COVID-19 vaccine. Using immunoSEQ multiplex PCR, the repertoire was profiled, and TCRdb retains in-frame clones only, with some absent. The sample gives some 130,000 clones, 86% of which show up once; about 22% is in the top ten. Remarks on this clone: Its antigen is unidentified.

Study-level results: The repertoires were collected only after the peak T cell response.

The source of this sequence is an adult in good health. The specimen was peripheral blood, collected on day 0 of AZD1222 vaccination.

The CDR3 DNA reads as TGTGCCAGCGCGTCTGGAAACACCATATATTTT. Its protein is CASASGNTIYF. The gene calls are TRBV6-5 and TRBJ1-3; D gene unclear. The germline V and J ends were trimmed by 8 bases and 1 base, with 3 bases remaining between them. This CDR3 region has 11 residues. The V gene's germline CDR1 is MNHEY and CDR2 SVGAGI.